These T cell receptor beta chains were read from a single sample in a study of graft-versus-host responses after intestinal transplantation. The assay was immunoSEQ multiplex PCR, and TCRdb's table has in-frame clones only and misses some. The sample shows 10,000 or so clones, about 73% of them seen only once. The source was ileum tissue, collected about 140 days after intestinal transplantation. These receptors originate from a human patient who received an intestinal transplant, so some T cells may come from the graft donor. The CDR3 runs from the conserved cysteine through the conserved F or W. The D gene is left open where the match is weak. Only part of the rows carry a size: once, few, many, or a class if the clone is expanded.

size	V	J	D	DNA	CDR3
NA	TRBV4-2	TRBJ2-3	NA	TGTGCCTGCCGCGGAGCGGGCGGAACAGATACGCAGTATTTT	CACRGAGGTDTQYF
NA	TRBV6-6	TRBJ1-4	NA	TGTGCCAGCAGGCTACAGGGAGTTAATGAAAAACTGTTTTTT	CASRLQGVNEKLFF
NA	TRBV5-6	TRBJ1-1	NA	TGTGCCAGCAGCTTGAGCCCCGGCCGAGGGGGTATAATGAACACTGAAGCTTTCTTT	CASSLSPGRGGIMNTEAFF
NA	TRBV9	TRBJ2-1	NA	TGTGCCAGCAGCGTTGGCCTAGAGGGTTCCTACAATGAGCAGTTCTTC	CASSVGLEGSYNEQFF
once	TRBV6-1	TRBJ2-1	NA	TGTGCCAGCAGTGTTCGGGGTATAGGCCTTGGGAATGAGCAGTTCTTC	CASSVRGIGLGNEQFF
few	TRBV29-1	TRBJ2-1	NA	TGCAGCGCACAACAGACGGTATCCTACAATGAGCAGTTCTTC	CSAQQTVSYNEQFF
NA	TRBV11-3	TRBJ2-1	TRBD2	TGTGCCAGCAGCTCCCGCGGGAGATACAATGAGCAGTTCTTC	CASSSRGRYNEQFF
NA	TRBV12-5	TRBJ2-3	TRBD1	TGTGCTAGTGGTCGGACAGGGAGCACAGATACGCAGTATTTT	CASGRTGSTDTQYF
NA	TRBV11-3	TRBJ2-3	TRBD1	TGTGCCAGCAGCTTAGGGGTTTGGACAGGGGACACAGATACGCAGTATTTT	CASSLGVWTGDTDTQYF
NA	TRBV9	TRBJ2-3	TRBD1	TGTGCCAGCAGCCCGACAGGGGGCCACACAGATACGCAGTATTTT	CASSPTGGHTDTQYF
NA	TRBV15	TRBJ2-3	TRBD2	TGTGCCACCAGCAGAGGCGGGGGAGATACGCAGTATTTT	CATSRGGGDTQYF
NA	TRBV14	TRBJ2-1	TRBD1	TGTGCCAGCAGTACCCAACAGGGGACGTACAATGAGCAGTTCTTC	CASSTQQGTYNEQFF
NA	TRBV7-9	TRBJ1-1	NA	TGTGCCAGCAGCTTAGACCTATCTGCCACTGAAGCTTTCTTT	CASSLDLSATEAFF
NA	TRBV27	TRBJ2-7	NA	TGTGCCAGCAGTTCAAATCTACGGGGCGAGCAGTACTTC	CASSSNLRGEQYF
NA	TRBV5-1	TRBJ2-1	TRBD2	TGCGCCAGCAGCATCTGGACTAGCGGGTGGCACAATGAGCAGTTCTTC	CASSIWTSGWHNEQFF
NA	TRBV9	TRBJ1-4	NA	TGTGCCAGCAGCCCTCGTACTAATGAAAAACTGTTTTTT	CASSPRTNEKLFF
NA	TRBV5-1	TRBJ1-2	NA	TGCGCCAGCAGCCCGGGTGGGACAACCGACTATGGCTACACCTTC	CASSPGGTTDYGYTF